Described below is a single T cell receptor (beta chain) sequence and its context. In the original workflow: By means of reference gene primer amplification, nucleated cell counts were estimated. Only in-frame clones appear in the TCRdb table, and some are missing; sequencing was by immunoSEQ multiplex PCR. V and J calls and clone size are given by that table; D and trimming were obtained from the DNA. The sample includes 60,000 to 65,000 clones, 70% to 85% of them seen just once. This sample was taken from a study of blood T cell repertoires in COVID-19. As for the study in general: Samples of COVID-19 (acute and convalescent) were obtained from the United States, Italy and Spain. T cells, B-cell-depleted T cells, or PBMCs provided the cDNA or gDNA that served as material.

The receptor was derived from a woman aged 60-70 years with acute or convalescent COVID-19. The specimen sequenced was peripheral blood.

CDR3 in amino acids: CASSDTGVPNEKLFF. CDR3 DNA: TGTGCCAGCAGTGATACAGGGGTCCCTAATGAAAAACTGTTTTTT. The rearrangement links TRBV6-1 to TRBJ1-4; TRBD1 matches 7 bases. Losses at the gene ends were 3 bases for V and 3 bases for J; bases not matched to a gene: 4. The CDR3 extends over 15 amino acids. The germline gives CDR1 MNHNS, CDR2 SASEGT.